The 3 T cell receptor beta chains listed next were all sequenced from one sample in a study of regulatory T cells in long-lasting Graves disease. The time point: newly diagnosed GD, antithyroid drugs for less than 3 months. Isolated PBMC RNA provided the starting material for the TCR library. Both iRepertoire HTBI primers and Arm-PCR of CDR3 regions were used to build the TCR beta libraries. TCRdb re-called the multiplex PCR reads with MiXCR, one entry per CDR3 protein. Of some 240,000 distinct CDR3 sequences in the sample, 15% to 20% are singletons; the top ten hold about 12%. The same specimen was also included in a second study, on T cells in Graves' hyperthyroidism and ophthalmopathy.

Material: peripheral blood mononuclear cells (PBMCs), obtained at new diagnosis, from a patient treated with antithyroid drugs. Every receptor here comes from a woman in her thirties with Graves disease.

As concerns this clonotype: A much bigger clone sits one base away, suggesting this may be a read error. The rearrangement links TRBV5-4 to TRBJ2-5; D is perhaps TRBD2 (6 bases). Germline CDR1 and CDR2: SGHNT and YYREEE (reference sequence). Trimming removed 6 bases at V and 5 bases at J, with 17 bases between. The CDR3 length is 14 residues. The CDR3 reads CASNPEPGEETQYF. The DNA of the CDR3 is TGTGCCAGCAACCCAGAGCCGGGGGAGGAGACCCAGTACTTC.

In its sample, this clonotype was seen many times. The chain joins TRBV7-9 to TRBJ2-7, with D possibly matching TRBD2 (5 bases). Trimming shortened V by 6 bases and J by 7 bases, and 19 bases separated the two germline ends. From germline, CDR1 is SEHNR and CDR2 FQNEAQ (reference sequence). The CDR3 runs 14 residues. The CDR3 loop reads CASSPPGILGEQYF. The DNA for the CDR3 is TGTGCCAGCAGTCCCCCGGGGATCCTTGGGGAGCAGTACTTC.

This clonotype has ten or more counts. The chain couples TRBV2 to TRBJ1-5, with D perhaps matching TRBD1 (6 bases). V lost 3 bases and J 8 bases, leaving 17 bases between the germline ends. The CDR3 runs 15 residues. Germline V gene sequence: CDR1 SNHLY, CDR2 FYNNEI. The CDR3 region is CASSEGGGGREPQHF. The DNA for the CDR3 is TGTGCCAGCAGTGAGGGAGGGGGGGGCAGGGAGCCCCAGCATTTT.